What follows are 19 T cell receptor beta chains derived from one specimen sequenced in a study of T cell responses to AZD1222 COVID-19 vaccine. TCRdb keeps only in-frame clones here, not all; method: immunoSEQ multiplex PCR. The repertoire holds 98,000 or so clones, with 93% as singletons. The source was peripheral blood, collected on day 0 of AZD1222 vaccination. The receptors shown here come from an adult in good health.

This chain uses TRBV7-2 with TRBJ2-7; D gene unclear. This CDR3 has 13 amino acids. The V end was cut by 5 bases, the J end by 2 bases, with 10 bases between. CDR1 SGHTA and CDR2 FQGNSA come from the germline V gene. CDR3: CASSRTNTYEQYF. CDR3 sequence (DNA): TGTGCCAGCAGCCGAACAAACACCTACGAGCAGTACTTC.

The chain links TRBV27 to TRBJ2-7; tentative D call: TRBD1 (5 bases). Trimming took off 4 bases at V and 7 bases at J, with 14 bases between the two ends. The CDR3 totals 13 residues. The V gene's germline CDR1 is MNHEY and CDR2 SMNVEV (reference sequence). This chain's CDR3 is CASSSRGRREQYF. The CDR3 DNA reads TGTGCCAGCAGTTCAAGGGGCAGGCGGGAGCAGTACTTC.

This chain uses TRBV5-3 with TRBJ2-7; the D is unclear. TRBV5-3 is marked as an open reading frame, function uncertain. This CDR3 comprises 12 residues. V lost 4 bases and J 6 bases, leaving 11 bases between the germline ends. The CDR3 reads CARSTPTAEQYF. The CDR3 nucleotides read TGTGCCAGAAGCACCCCCACCGCCGAGCAGTACTTC.

The rearrangement links TRBV7-9 to TRBJ2-1, with TRBD1 matching 8 bases. The CDR3 totals 16 residues. V dropped 5 bases and J dropped 7; count of bases not matched to a gene: 13. CDR1 is SEHNR, CDR2 FQNEAQ, per germline (reference sequence). The CDR3 is CASSRFQGASKNEQFF. The CDR3 nucleotides are TGTGCCAGCAGCCGTTTCCAGGGGGCGTCAAAGAATGAGCAGTTCTTC.

The genes are TRBV2 and TRBJ2-1; TRBD2 agrees at 9 bases. Germline loops: CDR1 SNHLY, CDR2 FYNNEI. The CDR3 length is 14 residues. The V segment lost 8 bases and the J segment 3 bases; nucleotides outside the gene matches: 5. CDR3 DNA: TGTGCCAGCGCGGGACTAGCTGTCTACAATGAGCAGTTCTTC. Protein product: CASAGLAVYNEQFF.

The V call is TRBV27, the J call TRBJ1-5, with a possible D match to TRBD1 (5 bases). The CDR3 covers 19 residues. The V gene lost 0 bases and the J gene lost 1 base, with 19 bases spanning the gap. From germline, CDR1 is MNHEY and CDR2 SMNVEV (reference sequence). The CDR3 here is CASSLSRGLDPRSNQPQHF. In DNA form, the CDR3 reads TGTGCCAGCAGTTTATCCCGGGGACTGGATCCTAGAAGCAATCAGCCCCAGCATTTT.

The V call is TRBV28, the J call TRBJ1-2, with TRBD1 as a possible D gene (5 bases). V lost 2 bases and J 5 bases, leaving 15 bases between the germline ends. The CDR3 extends over 15 amino acids. CDR1 and CDR2 from the germline V gene are MDHEN and SYDVKM. CDR3 region: CASSLRQRGRYGYTF. CDR3 in DNA: TGTGCCAGCAGTTTACGACAGCGGGGTCGGTATGGCTACACCTTC.

This rearrangement joins TRBV7-9 to TRBJ1-5, with TRBD1 matching 7 bases. In germline, CDR1 is SEHNR, CDR2 FQNEAQ (reference sequence). J lost 5 bases, V lost 5 bases, and 6 bases had no gene match. CDR3 length: 14 amino acids. CDR3 region: CASSPGTVDQPQHF. Written as DNA, the CDR3 is TGTGCCAGCAGCCCCGGGACAGTTGATCAGCCCCAGCATTTT.

This chain joins TRBV23-1 and TRBJ1-4; 7 bases are shared with TRBD1. TRBV23-1 is recorded as an ORF, its role being uncertain. The CDR3 totals 17 residues. V shed 6 bases and J 0 bases; nucleotides not matched to a gene: 10. Written as DNA, the CDR3 is TGCGCCAGCAGCGTCGCAGGGGGGCGACCAACTAATGAAAAACTGTTTTTT. Translated, it gives CASSVAGGRPTNEKLFF.

DNA of the CDR3: TGTGCCAGTTCCATTACAGACAACACCGGGGAGCTGTTTTTT. Residues: CASSITDNTGELFF. V usage is TRBV6-4 and J usage is TRBJ2-2, with D unclear. Trimming removed 9 bases from V and 2 bases from J, with 13 bases in between. Per germline, CDR1 MRHNA and CDR2 SNTAGT. The CDR3 is 14 amino acids.

In this sample, this clone turned up a few times. This chain uses TRBV7-3 with TRBJ1-1, with a tentative D call TRBD1 (5 bases). The CDR3 covers 13 residues. V dropped 4 bases and J dropped 6 bases, with 12 bases sitting between them. Looked up from germline, CDR1 is SGHTA and CDR2 is FQGTGA. CDR3 nucleotides: TGTGCCAGCAGCTCCTCAGGGAGCGCTGAAGCTTTCTTT. It is translated as CASSSSGSAEAFF.

The chain carries TRBV21-1 and TRBJ2-4; the D segment call TRBD1 is taken from the table without a DNA check. TRBV21-1 is annotated as a pseudogene. The CDR3 is 15 amino acids. The CDR3 region is CASSMGRLAKNIQYF. The CDR3 region has the DNA TGTGCCAGCAGCATGGGCCGATTAGCCAAAAACATTCAGTACTTC.

Only a few counts were recorded for this clone. V gene TRBV6-1 combines with J gene TRBJ2-7, with 11 positions matching TRBD1. The CDR3 covers 13 residues. Trimming took 3 bases from V and 7 from J; bases not matched to a gene: 2. Germline V lookup: CDR1 MNHNS, CDR2 SASEGT. CDR3: CASSDGTGGEQYF. The CDR3 nucleotides read TGTGCCAGCAGTGATGGGACAGGGGGGGAGCAGTACTTC.

This chain connects TRBV6-1 to TRBJ1-2, with D unclear. This CDR3 is 16 amino acids long. Germline loops: CDR1 MNHNS, CDR2 SASEGT. Trimming took off 2 bases at V and 0 bases at J, with 13 bases between the two ends. The chain's CDR3 is CASSEPPRPANYGYTF. The CDR3 nucleotides are TGTGCCAGCAGTGAACCTCCCAGGCCAGCTAACTATGGCTACACCTTC.

The gene calls are TRBV3-1 (or the pseudogene TRBV3-2) and TRBJ1-2, with a tentative D call TRBD1 (5 bases). The germline V gene encodes CDR1 LGHDT and CDR2 YNNKEL (reference sequence). V was clipped by 2 bases and J by 7 bases, with 8 bases between them. The CDR3 loop spans 12 amino acids. The CDR3, as DNA: TGTGCCAGCAGCCAATTTAGGGGTGGCTACACCTTC. This sequence encodes CASSQFRGGYTF.

V and J are TRBV3-1 (or the pseudogene TRBV3-2) and TRBJ2-3; 8 bases map to TRBD1. Germline CDR1 reads LGHDT; CDR2 reads YNNKEL (reference sequence). J gave up 5 bases and V 3 bases, and 13 bases lay outside the gene matches. CDR3 length equals 17 residues. CDR3 coding DNA: TGTGCCAGCAGCCAGGGGGACAGGCAGTTCACCGTAGATACGCAGTATTTT. Translating it yields CASSQGDRQFTVDTQYF.

The chain couples TRBV10-3 to TRBJ1-1; a possible D gene is TRBD1 (6 bases). The germline V and J ends were trimmed by 0 bases and 5 bases, with 7 bases remaining between them. CDR3 length: 13 amino acids. Germline loops: CDR1 ENHRY, CDR2 SYGVKD. This chain's CDR3 is CAISESQGTEAFF. The CDR3 nucleotides are TGTGCCATCAGTGAGTCACAGGGAACTGAAGCTTTCTTT.

The sample holds one count of this clone. The genes are TRBV20-1 and TRBJ2-1, with D uncertain. This CDR3 contains 14 residues. CDR1 is DFQATT, CDR2 SNEGSKA, per germline (reference sequence). V was clipped by 3 bases and J by 0 bases, with 9 bases between them. In nucleotides, the CDR3 is TGCAGTGCTAGTGTAAGCAACTCCTACAATGAGCAGTTCTTC. It encodes CSASVSNSYNEQFF.

The chain carries TRBV6-5 and TRBJ1-5; D is unresolved. The CDR3 loop spans 14 amino acids. Per germline, CDR1 MNHEY and CDR2 SVGAGI. The V and J ends lost 0 bases and 3 bases respectively, with 6 bases between them. The CDR3, as DNA: TGTGCCAGCAGTTACTCCAGGAACAATCAGCCCCAGCATTTT. Its translation: CASSYSRNNQPQHF.